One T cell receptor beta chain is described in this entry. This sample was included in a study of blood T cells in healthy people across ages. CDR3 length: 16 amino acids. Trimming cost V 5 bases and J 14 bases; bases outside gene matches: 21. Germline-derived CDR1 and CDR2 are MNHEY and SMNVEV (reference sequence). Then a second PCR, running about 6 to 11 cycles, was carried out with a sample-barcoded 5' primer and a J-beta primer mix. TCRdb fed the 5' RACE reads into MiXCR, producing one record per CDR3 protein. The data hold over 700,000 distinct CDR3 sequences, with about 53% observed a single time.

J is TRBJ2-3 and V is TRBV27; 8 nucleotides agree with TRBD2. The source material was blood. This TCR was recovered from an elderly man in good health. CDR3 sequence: CASSPGSSGVHRYAYF. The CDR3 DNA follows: TGTGCCAGCAGTCCCGGAAGTAGCGGGGTGCACAGATACGCGTATTTT.